The present entry profiles one TCR beta chain with its context. The antigen is undetermined. CDR1 is SGHTA, CDR2 FQGNSA, per germline. The CDR3 loop spans 15 amino acids. Trimming cost V 5 bases and J 5 bases; bases outside gene matches: 7. These data originate in a study of T cell responses to AZD1222 COVID-19 vaccine. Produced via immunoSEQ multiplex PCR; TCRdb's table is partial and in-frame only. The table includes 100,000 to 110,000 clones, about 88% detected once. Study-wide results and caveats: It should be noted that donors were predominantly white British and more often female, and clonal diversity was possibly underestimated. At 160-218 and 743-854, vaccine-associated CD4 TCRs were dominant, and they spanned spike. Recipients of two AZD1222 doses showed rising Spike-specific TCR breadth and depth.

V and J are TRBV7-2 and TRBJ2-7; TRBD2 matches 12 bases. Sequences were derived from peripheral blood, sampled on day 0 of AZD1222 vaccination. The source is an adult in good health. The CDR3 bases are TGTGCCAGCAGCCCCGGACTAGCGGGAAGGAACGAGCAGTACTTC. Encoded protein: CASSPGLAGRNEQYF.